The 25 T cell receptor beta chains in this list originate from one sample, sequenced in a study of monozygotic twins with inflammatory bowel disease. TCRdb reprocessed the 5' RACE reads, with one entry per CDR3 protein and no DNA. Found here are a few hundred thousand distinct CDR3 sequences; the top ten clones hold 2% to 2.5%. Input material: blood. These receptors originate from a human donor with ulcerative colitis or Crohn's disease, or a healthy co-twin of an affected twin (not recorded which).

V is TRBV3-1 and J is TRBJ2-7. This CDR3 contains 13 residues. The germline V gene encodes CDR1 LGHDT and CDR2 YNNKEL (reference sequence). The CDR3: CASSQDPRSEQYF.

The V and J genes are TRBV20-1 and TRBJ2-7; TCRdb picks TRBD1, but there is no DNA to check that call. Per germline, CDR1 DFQATT and CDR2 SNEGSKA (reference sequence). This CDR3 is built from 18 residues. The CDR3 sequence is CSARTDHGLGSPSYEQYF.

This chain connects TRBV5-1 to TRBJ1-3; TCRdb picks TRBD1, but there is no DNA to check that call. CDR1 and CDR2 (germline): SGHRS, YFSETQ. The CDR3 covers 14 residues. CDR3 sequence reads: CASSLRWDGNTIYF.

Here the CDR3 reads CSATDGGGPTDTQYF. The gene calls are TRBV20-1 and TRBJ2-3; the D call of TRBD2 rests on TCRdb alone, since no DNA is present to check it. There are 15 residues in the CDR3. Per the germline V gene, CDR1 is DFQATT and CDR2 is SNEGSKA (reference sequence).

The J gene is TRBJ2-7, the V gene TRBV29-1; there is no DNA to check the TCRdb D call of TRBD1. Germline CDR1 reads SQVTM; CDR2 reads ANQGSEA. This CDR3 has 13 residues. CDR3 region: CSVVRTDTYEQYF.

The chain joins TRBV20-1 to TRBJ1-4. There are 14 residues in the CDR3. Germline V CDR1 and CDR2: DFQATT, SNEGSKA (reference sequence). The CDR3 sequence is CSARDRTTNEKLFF.

This chain uses TRBV10-3 with TRBJ2-3. The germline CDR1 and CDR2 sequences are ENHRY and SYGVKD. CDR3 size: 13 residues. The CDR3 spells CAISESSLDTQYF.

The chain has TRBV6-1 and TRBJ1-1; lacking DNA, the TRBD1 call made by TCRdb goes unchecked. The CDR3 length is 14 residues. Germline loops: CDR1 MNHNS, CDR2 SASEGT. CDR3 residues: CAAGGTGASTEAFF.

The chain uses TRBV7-9 and TRBJ2-5; the TCRdb call, TRBD2, lacks DNA for checking. CDR3 length: 15 amino acids. Germline-derived CDR1 and CDR2 are SEHNR and FQNEAQ (reference sequence). The CDR3 loop reads CASSLRAGLQETQYF.

The J gene is TRBJ2-1, the V gene TRBV29-1; TCRdb selects TRBD1, and the lack of DNA leaves this call unchecked. Germline V gene sequence: CDR1 SQVTM, CDR2 ANQGSEA. This CDR3 region has 14 residues. The CDR3 protein is CSFRDAHSYNEQFF.

The rearrangement links TRBV28 to TRBJ2-7; TCRdb designates TRBD1, a call that cannot be tested without DNA. This CDR3 has 13 residues. Germline assignment: CDR1 MDHEN and CDR2 SYDVKM. This CDR3 reads CASLRPGGSEQYF.

The J gene is TRBJ2-1, the V gene TRBV15; absent DNA, TCRdb's TRBD2 call cannot be checked. CDR1 and CDR2 from the germline V gene are LNHNV and YYDKDF (reference sequence). The CDR3 length is 14 residues. The CDR3: CATSRESGGGEQFF.

The rearrangement joins TRBV4-1 to TRBJ2-1; TCRdb's D call of TRBD1 is untestable without DNA. The CDR3 is made up of 13 amino acids. CDR1 MGHRA and CDR2 YSYEKL come from the germline V gene. The chain's CDR3 is CASSQEPGGEQFF.

The chain combines TRBV6-1 with TRBJ1-5; TCRdb reports TRBD1, a call that lacks DNA to check it against. The CDR3 sequence is 16 residues long. From germline, CDR1 is MNHNS and CDR2 SASEGT. The CDR3 loop is CASNPDSTQKGQPQHF.

CDR3 region: CASSFRGSNRLETQYF. This rearrangement joins TRBV7-2 to TRBJ2-5; the D gene TCRdb calls, TRBD1, cannot be checked with no DNA. This CDR3 spans 16 amino acids. Germline-derived CDR1 and CDR2 are SGHTA and FQGNSA. The full variable domain, rest sourced from reference TRBV7-2 and TRBJ2-5, is GAGVSQSPSNKVTEKGKDVELRCDPISGHTALYWYRQSLGQGLEFLIYFQGNSAPDKSGLPSDRFSAERTGGSVSTLTIQRTQQEDSAVYLCASSFRGSNRLETQYFGPGTRLLVL.

This sequence joins TRBV27 and TRBJ1-2; the TRBD1 assignment by TCRdb is unverifiable without DNA. The CDR3 is 11 residues long. Per the germline V gene, CDR1 is MNHEY and CDR2 is SMNVEV (reference sequence). CDR3 region: CATLGGDGYTF.

The CDR3 spells CASSSGQGMGEQFF. V is TRBV19 and J is TRBJ2-1; TCRdb names TRBD1, which stays unverified in the absence of DNA. Germline V gene sequence: CDR1 LNHDA, CDR2 SQIVND (reference sequence). This CDR3 spans 14 amino acids.

This chain uses TRBV24-1 with TRBJ2-5; TCRdb's D gene call, TRBD2, goes unchecked for lack of DNA. Germline V gene lookup returns CDR1 KGHDR and CDR2 SFDVKD. The CDR3 is 16 residues long. CDR3: CATSESGTSGRETQYF.

V usage is TRBV5-1 and J usage is TRBJ2-3; TCRdb calls TRBD1, which cannot be checked without DNA. Germline-derived CDR1 and CDR2 are SGHRS and YFSETQ. The CDR3 is made up of 15 amino acids. CDR3 protein: CASSLQGGVTDTQYF.

The V gene is TRBV5-6, the J gene TRBJ1-2; TCRdb's D call, TRBD1, is unchecked because there is no DNA. Germline lookup yields CDR1 SGHDT and CDR2 YYEEEE. The CDR3 covers 12 residues. The CDR3 protein is CASSDRQRGYTF.

V is TRBV10-2 and J is TRBJ1-1. CDR3 length equals 16 residues. CDR1 and CDR2 (germline): WSHSY, SAAADI. This CDR3 is CASRADTLRQNTEAFF.

The V call is TRBV3-1, the J call TRBJ1-2. This CDR3 region has 11 residues. Germline CDR1 and CDR2: LGHDT and YNNKEL (reference sequence). CDR3: CASSQLGGYTF.

The chain employs TRBV5-1 and TRBJ2-2; TCRdb's D gene call, TRBD2, goes unchecked for lack of DNA. Germline V CDR1 and CDR2: SGHRS, YFSETQ. The length of the CDR3 is 16 residues. CDR3 sequence reads: CASSLISGPNTGELFF.

The gene calls are TRBV7-2 and TRBJ2-5; TCRdb proposes TRBD2, but this gene call is untestable without DNA. Germline lookup yields CDR1 SGHTA and CDR2 FQGNSA. The length of the CDR3 is 16 residues. CDR3 region: CASTRLAGVGQETQYF.

This chain uses TRBV20-1 with TRBJ1-5; with no DNA, the TCRdb D assignment of TRBD1 cannot be verified. The CDR3 covers 15 residues. Germline CDR1 is DFQATT and CDR2 is SNEGSKA (reference sequence). CDR3 residues: CSALPGDAFNQPQHF.